This T cell receptor beta chain emerged from a study of Ad26.COV2.S vaccination and SARS-CoV-2 variants. Assay: immunoSEQ multiplex PCR; the TCRdb copy retains only in-frame clones and omits some. The data show more than 150,000 clones, roughly 87% seen once. With regard to this clone: The antigen is unknown.

Study conclusions and caveats: The TCR breadth and depth analyses may have understated or missed part of the total T cell responses. Reportedly, after vaccination the spike-specific CD8+ and CD4+ T cell responses displayed substantial breadth. Vaccine and placebo recipients had comparable breadth of non-spike TCRs.

J was trimmed by 5 bases and V by 4 bases; bases with no gene match: 7. CDR1 is SGDLS and CDR2 is YYNGEE in the germline V gene. The length of the CDR3 is 15 residues. The material sequenced was peripheral blood, taken after recovery from COVID-19. This receptor was identified in a human donor who had recovered from COVID-19. The chain has TRBV9 and TRBJ2-3, with 10 nucleotides matching TRBD2. The CDR3 here is CASSPAGGPGDTQYF. As DNA, the CDR3 is TGTGCCAGCAGCCCAGCGGGGGGGCCGGGAGATACGCAGTATTTT.